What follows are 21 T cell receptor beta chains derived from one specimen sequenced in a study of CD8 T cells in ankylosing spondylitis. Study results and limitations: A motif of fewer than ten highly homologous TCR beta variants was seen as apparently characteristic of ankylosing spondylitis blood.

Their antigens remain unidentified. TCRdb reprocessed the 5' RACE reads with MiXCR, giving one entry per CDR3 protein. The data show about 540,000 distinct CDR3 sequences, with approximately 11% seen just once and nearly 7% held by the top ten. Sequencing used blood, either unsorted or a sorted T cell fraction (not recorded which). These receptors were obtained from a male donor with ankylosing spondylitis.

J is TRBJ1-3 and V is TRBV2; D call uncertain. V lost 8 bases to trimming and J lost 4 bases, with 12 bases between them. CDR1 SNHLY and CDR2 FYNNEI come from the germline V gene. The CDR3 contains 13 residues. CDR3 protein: CASQEFLGNTIYF. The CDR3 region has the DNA TGTGCCAGCCAGGAGTTTCTCGGAAACACCATATATTTT.

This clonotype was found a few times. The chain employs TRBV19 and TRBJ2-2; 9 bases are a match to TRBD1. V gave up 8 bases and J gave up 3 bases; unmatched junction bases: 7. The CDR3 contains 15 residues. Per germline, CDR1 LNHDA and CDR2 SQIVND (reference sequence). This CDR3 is CASGGQGTYTGELFF. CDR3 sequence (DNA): TGTGCCAGTGGAGGACAGGGGACATACACCGGGGAGCTGTTTTTT. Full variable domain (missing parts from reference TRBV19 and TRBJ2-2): DGGITQSPKYLFRKEGQNVTLSCEQNLNHDAMYWYRQDPGQGLRLIYYSQIVNDFQKGDIAEGYSVSREKKESFPLTVTSAQKNPTAFYLCASGGQGTYTGELFFGEGSRLTVL.

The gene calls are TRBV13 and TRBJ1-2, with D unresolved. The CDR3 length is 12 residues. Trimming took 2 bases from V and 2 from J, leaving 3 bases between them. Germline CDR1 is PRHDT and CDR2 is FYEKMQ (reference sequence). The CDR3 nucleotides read TGTGCCAGCAGCTTAAGGAACTATGGCTACACCTTC. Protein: CASSLRNYGYTF.

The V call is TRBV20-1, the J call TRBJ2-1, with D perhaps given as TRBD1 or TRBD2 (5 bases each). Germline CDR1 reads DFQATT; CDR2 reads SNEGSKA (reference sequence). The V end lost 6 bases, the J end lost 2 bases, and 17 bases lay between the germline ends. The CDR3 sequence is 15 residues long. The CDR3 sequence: CSASGPRGTYNEQFF. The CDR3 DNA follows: TGCAGTGCGTCCGGGCCGAGGGGCACCTACAATGAGCAGTTCTTC.

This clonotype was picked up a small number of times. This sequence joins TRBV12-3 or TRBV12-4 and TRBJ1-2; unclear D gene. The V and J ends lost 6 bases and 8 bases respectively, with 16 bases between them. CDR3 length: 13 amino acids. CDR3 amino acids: CASSSGPIKGYTF. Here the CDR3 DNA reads TGTGCCAGCAGCTCCGGACCGATAAAGGGCTACACCTTC.

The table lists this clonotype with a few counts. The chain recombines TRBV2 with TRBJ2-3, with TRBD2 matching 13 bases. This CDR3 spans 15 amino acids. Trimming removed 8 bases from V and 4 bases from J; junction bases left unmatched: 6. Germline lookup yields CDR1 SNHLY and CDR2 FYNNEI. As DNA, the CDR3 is TGTGCCAGCGGAGGACTAGCGGGAGTAGCAGATACGCAGTATTTT. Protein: CASGGLAGVADTQYF.

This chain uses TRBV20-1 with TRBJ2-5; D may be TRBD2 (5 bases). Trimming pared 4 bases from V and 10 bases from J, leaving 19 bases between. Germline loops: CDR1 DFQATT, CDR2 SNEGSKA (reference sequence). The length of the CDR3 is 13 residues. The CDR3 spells CSAKNAAREGQYF. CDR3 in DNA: TGCAGTGCTAAGAACGCAGCCCGTGAGGGCCAGTACTTC.

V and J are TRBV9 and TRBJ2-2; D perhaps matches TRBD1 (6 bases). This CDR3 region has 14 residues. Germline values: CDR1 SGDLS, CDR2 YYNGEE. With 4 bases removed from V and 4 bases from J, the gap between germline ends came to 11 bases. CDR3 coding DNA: TGTGCCAGCAGCTTTACAGGGTTCACCGGGGAGCTGTTTTTT. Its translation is CASSFTGFTGELFF.

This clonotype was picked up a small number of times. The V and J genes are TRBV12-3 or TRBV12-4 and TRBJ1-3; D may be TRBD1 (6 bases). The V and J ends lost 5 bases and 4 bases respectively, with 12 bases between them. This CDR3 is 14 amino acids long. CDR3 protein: CASSTTGYGNTIYF. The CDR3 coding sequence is TGTGCCAGCAGTACAACAGGGTACGGAAACACCATATATTTT.

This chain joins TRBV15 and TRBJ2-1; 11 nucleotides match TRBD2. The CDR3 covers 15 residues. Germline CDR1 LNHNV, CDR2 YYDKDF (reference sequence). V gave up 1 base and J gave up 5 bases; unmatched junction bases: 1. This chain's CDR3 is CATSRAGLADNEQFF. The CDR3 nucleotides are TGTGCCACCAGCAGAGCGGGACTAGCGGACAATGAGCAGTTCTTC.

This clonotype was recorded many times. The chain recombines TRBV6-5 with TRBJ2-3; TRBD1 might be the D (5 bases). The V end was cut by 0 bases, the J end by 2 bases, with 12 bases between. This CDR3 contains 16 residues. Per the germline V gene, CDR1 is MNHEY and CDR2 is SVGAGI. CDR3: CASSYSNRPNTDTQYF. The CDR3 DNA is TGTGCCAGCAGTTACTCGAACAGGCCTAACACAGATACGCAGTATTTT.

The CDR3 here is CSALRGDYGYTF. CDR3 nucleotides: TGCAGTGCTCTCCGGGGGGACTATGGCTACACCTTC. The V and J genes are TRBV20-1 and TRBJ1-2, with D possibly TRBD1 on 5 matching bases. The CDR3 loop spans 12 amino acids. The germline V gene encodes CDR1 DFQATT and CDR2 SNEGSKA (reference sequence). The V gene lost 5 bases and the J gene lost 3 bases, with 10 bases spanning the gap.

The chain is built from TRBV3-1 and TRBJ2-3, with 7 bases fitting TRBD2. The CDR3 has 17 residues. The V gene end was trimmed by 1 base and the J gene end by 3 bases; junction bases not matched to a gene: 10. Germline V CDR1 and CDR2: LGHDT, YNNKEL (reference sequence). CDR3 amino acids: CASSQGSAGVGTDTQYF. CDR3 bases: TGTGCCAGCAGCCAAGGGTCGGCGGGAGTTGGAACAGATACGCAGTATTTT.

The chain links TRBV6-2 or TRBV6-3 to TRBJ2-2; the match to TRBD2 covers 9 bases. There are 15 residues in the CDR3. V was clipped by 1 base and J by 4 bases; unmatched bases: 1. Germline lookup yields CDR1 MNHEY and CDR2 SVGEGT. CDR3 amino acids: CASSYWREGTGELFF. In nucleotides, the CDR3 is TGTGCCAGCAGTTACTGGCGGGAGGGCACCGGGGAGCTGTTTTTT.

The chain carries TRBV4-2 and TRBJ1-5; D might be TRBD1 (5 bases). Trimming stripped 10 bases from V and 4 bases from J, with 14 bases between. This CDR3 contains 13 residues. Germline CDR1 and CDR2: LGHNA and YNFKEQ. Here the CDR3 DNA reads TGTGCCACTAGGGCAGGGTCGAATCAGCCCCAGCATTTT. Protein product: CATRAGSNQPQHF.

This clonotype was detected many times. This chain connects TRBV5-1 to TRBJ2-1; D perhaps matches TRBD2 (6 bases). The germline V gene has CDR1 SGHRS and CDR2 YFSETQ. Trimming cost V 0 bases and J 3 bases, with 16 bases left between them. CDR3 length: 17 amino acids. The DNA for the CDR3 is TGCGCCAGCAGCTTGGCCCCAATCGGGGGAGGCTACAATGAGCAGTTCTTC. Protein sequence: CASSLAPIGGGYNEQFF.

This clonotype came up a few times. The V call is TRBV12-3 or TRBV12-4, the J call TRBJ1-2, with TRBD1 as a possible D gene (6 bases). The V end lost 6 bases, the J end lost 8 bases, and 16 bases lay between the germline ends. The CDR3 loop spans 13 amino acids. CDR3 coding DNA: TGTGCCAGCAGCCTAACAGGGTACGAGGGCTACACCTTC. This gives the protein CASSLTGYEGYTF.

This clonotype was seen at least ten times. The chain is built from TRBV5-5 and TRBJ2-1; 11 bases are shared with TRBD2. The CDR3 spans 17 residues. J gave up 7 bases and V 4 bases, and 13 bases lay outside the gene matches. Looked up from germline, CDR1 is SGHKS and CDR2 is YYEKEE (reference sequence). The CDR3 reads CASSLLLAGGLLNEQFF. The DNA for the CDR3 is TGTGCCAGCAGCCTGCTCCTAGCGGGGGGCCTCCTAAATGAGCAGTTCTTC.

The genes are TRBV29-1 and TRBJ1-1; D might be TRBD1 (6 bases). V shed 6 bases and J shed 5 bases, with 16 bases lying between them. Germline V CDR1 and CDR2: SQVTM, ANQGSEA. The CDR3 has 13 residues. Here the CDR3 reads CSVGGGAATEAFF. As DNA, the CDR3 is TGCAGCGTGGGAGGGGGGGCCGCGACTGAAGCTTTCTTT.

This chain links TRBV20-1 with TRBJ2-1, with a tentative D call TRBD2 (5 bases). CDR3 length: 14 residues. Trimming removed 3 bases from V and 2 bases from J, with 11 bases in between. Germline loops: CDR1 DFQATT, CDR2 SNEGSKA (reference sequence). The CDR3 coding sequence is TGCAGTGCTAGGATTTCGGGGACCTACAATGAGCAGTTCTTC. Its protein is CSARISGTYNEQFF.

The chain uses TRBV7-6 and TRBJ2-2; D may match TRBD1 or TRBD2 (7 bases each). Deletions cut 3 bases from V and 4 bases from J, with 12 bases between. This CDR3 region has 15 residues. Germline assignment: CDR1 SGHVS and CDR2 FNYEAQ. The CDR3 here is CASSFVRGGTGELFF. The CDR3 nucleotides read TGTGCCAGCAGCTTTGTCAGGGGGGGCACCGGGGAGCTGTTTTTT.